The clone carrying this T cell receptor beta chain was seen many times. Its matching antigen is unknown. At one end the junction does not follow the germline gene, possibly because of a read error. The length of the CDR3 is 14 residues. Looked up from germline, CDR1 is SNHLY and CDR2 is FYNNEI. This entry is derived from a study of T cells in Graves' hyperthyroidism and ophthalmopathy. RNA transcripts yielded amplified TCR beta CDR3 regions. The primer set for the first-round RT-PCR of the TCR CDR3 was HTBI. TCRdb independently ran MiXCR on the multiplex PCR reads; one entry per CDR3 protein. The table shows hundreds of thousands of distinct CDR3 sequences, with 14% occurring only once. Orbital computed tomography, thyroid ultrasound, serum thyroxine and TRAb, and clinical symptoms together informed the diagnoses. General study points: Ophthalmopathy was identified by the model a median 6.5 months ahead of onset. Also found in blood were most expanded thyroid clonotypes above 0.001.

V and J are TRBV2 and TRBJ1-4; D is unresolved. Sequencing was performed on blood. The source of this sequence is a woman under 30 with Graves' hyperthyroidism. The CDR3 DNA reads as TGTGCCAGCAATGAACGGCAGTTAAATGAAAAACTGTTTTTT. This gives the protein CASNERQLNEKLFF.